The 19 T cell receptor beta chains listed next were all sequenced from one sample in a study of tumor and adjacent non-tumor tissue in lung cancer. RNA was extracted from bulk tissue without any cell sorting. Three rounds of nested PCR, following a modified ARM-PCR protocol, produced the TCRbeta library. Each CDR3 protein gets one entry after TCRdb re-called the multiplex PCR reads with MiXCR. The table lists fewer than 150,000 distinct CDR3 sequences, 60% to 70% of them singletons. Sample: lung tumor tissue. These receptors came from a man in his sixties with small cell lung cancer.

The genes are TRBV12-1 and TRBJ2-7; the listed D gene, TRBD2, was not tested against the DNA. TRBV12-1 corresponds to a pseudogene. The CDR3 extends over 13 amino acids. The CDR3 loop reads CASSYKGDYEQYF. CDR3 bases: TGTGCCAGCAGCTATAAGGGAGACTACGAGCAGTACTTC.

V is TRBV24-1 and J is TRBJ2-3; D is uncertain. V was pared by 2 bases and J by 8 bases, with 10 bases between. Germline CDR1 reads KGHDR; CDR2 reads SFDVKD. The length of the CDR3 is 13 residues. DNA of the CDR3: TGTGCCACCAGTGATTCCTGGGCCGGTACGCAGTATTTT. Translated, it gives CATSDSWAGTQYF.

A remark on this clonotype: This may come from a read error, since a much larger clone is one base off. This rearrangement joins TRBV6-6 to TRBJ2-7; no clear D. The germline V gene encodes CDR1 MNHNY and CDR2 SVGAGI (reference sequence). CDR3 length: 14 amino acids. V lost 8 bases, J lost 3 bases, and 17 bases lay in between. The CDR3 nucleotides read TGTGCCAGCTGTGTCTTGGACCGCGGCTACGAGCAGTACTTC. This gives the protein CASCVLDRGYEQYF.

The sample holds a few counts of this clonotype. The rearrangement uses TRBV11-2 and TRBJ2-1, with 8 bases matching TRBD2. J gave up 9 bases and V 8 bases, and 12 bases lay outside the gene matches. CDR1 SGHAT and CDR2 FQNNGV come from the germline V gene. CDR3 length equals 14 residues. CDR3 in amino acids: CASGSLTSDVEQFF. DNA for the CDR3: TGTGCCAGCGGCTCACTGACTAGCGATGTTGAGCAGTTCTTC.

As for this clonotype: A junction boundary mismatches the germline segment, possibly from a read error. This rearrangement joins TRBV6-5 to TRBJ2-6, with 10 nucleotides matching TRBD1. This CDR3 is 16 amino acids long. CDR1 MNHEY and CDR2 SVGAGI come from the germline V gene. The CDR3 spells CASSHSTGGLGQRPDF. The CDR3 DNA reads TGTGCCAGCAGTCACTCGACAGGGGGCTTGGGCCAACGTCCTGATTTC.

This clonotype was counted between two and nine times. Here the CDR3 DNA reads TGTGCCAGCAGCCAAGTCGAGAACACTGAAGCTTTCTTT. This translates into CASSQVENTEAFF. The chain recombines TRBV14 with TRBJ1-1; D not resolved. Germline lookup yields CDR1 SGHDN and CDR2 FVKESK. Between the trimmed V and J ends, which lost 1 base and 1 base, there was a span of 4 bases. The CDR3 has 13 amino acids.

On this clonotype: A junction boundary mismatches the germline segment, possibly from a read error. This rearrangement joins TRBV14 to TRBJ1-2; D not resolved. This CDR3 is 13 amino acids long. CDR1 and CDR2 from the germline V gene are SGHDN and FVKESK. CDR3 nucleotides: TGTGCCAGCGGCCAACAGACGCGGTATGGCTACACCTTC. Protein product: CASGQQTRYGYTF.

This chain joins TRBV11-2 and TRBJ2-2, with TRBD1 identical over 8 bases. CDR1 SGHAT and CDR2 FQNNGV come from the germline V gene. The CDR3 consists of 15 residues. V lost 11 bases and J lost 6; bases outside the gene matches: 14. The CDR3 reads CAGNYGQGGSGELFF. CDR3 sequence (DNA): TGTGCCGGCAACTACGGACAGGGTGGATCCGGGGAGCTGTTTTTT. Using reference TRBV11-2 and TRBJ2-2 for the parts outside the CDR3, the full variable domain is EAGVAQSPRYKIIEKRQSVAFWCNPISGHATLYWYQQILGQGPKLLIQFQNNGVVDDSQLPKDRFSAERLKGVDSTLKIQPAKLEDSAVYLCAGNYGQGGSGELFFGEGSRLTVL.

As regards this clonotype: Its ends do not fully match the called genes, so a read error is possible. The rearrangement joins TRBV11-2 to TRBJ2-3; D gene ambiguous. The CDR3 has 16 amino acids. Germline assignment: CDR1 SGHAT and CDR2 FQNNGV. The CDR3 sequence: CASSLDAGVDTDTQYF. DNA for the CDR3: TGCGCCAGCAGCTTAGATGCCGGAGTGGACACAGATACGCAGTATTTT.

The gene calls are TRBV14 and TRBJ2-7, with D unclear. Trimming removed 1 base from V and 3 bases from J, with 13 bases in between. CDR3 size: 15 residues. Germline lookup yields CDR1 SGHDN and CDR2 FVKESK. The CDR3 coding sequence is TGTGCCAGCAGCCAAGGGCTCTTACCCGGCTACGAGCAGTACGTC. Translated: CASSQGLLPGYEQYV.

As for this clonotype: This may stem from a read error, because a much larger clone lies one nucleotide away. The chain is built from TRBV6-1 and TRBJ2-1; D is uncertain. Germline lookup yields CDR1 MNHNS and CDR2 SASEGT. This CDR3 is built from 14 residues. The CDR3 coding sequence is TGTGCCAGCAATGAACCGCCTCTTCTTGATGAGCAGTTCTTC. It encodes CASNEPPLLDEQFF.

About this clonotype itself: A junction end diverges from the germline sequence, so it may reflect a read error. This chain connects TRBV12-3 or TRBV12-4 to TRBJ2-3; tentative D call: TRBD2 (6 bases). The CDR3 totals 17 residues. CDR3 protein: CASSELGQAGGTDAQYF. The CDR3 nucleotides are TGTGCCAGCAGCGAACTCGGACAAGCGGGCGGCACAGATGCGCAGTATTTT.

As concerns this clonotype: The germline gene is not matched at one end of the junction; a read error may be the cause. V and J are TRBV10-3 and TRBJ2-1; 7 bases match TRBD2. Germline V gives CDR1 ENHRY, CDR2 SYGVKD. The CDR3 has 16 amino acids. The CDR3 nucleotides read TGTGTCATCAGTCCTCATAGTGGGAGGGAATACAATGAGCAGTTCTTC. Translating it yields CVISPHSGREYNEQFF.

Many counts were recorded for this clonotype. This chain connects TRBV6-5 to TRBJ2-1, with D unclear. The CDR3 loop spans 13 amino acids. Germline V gene lookup returns CDR1 MNHEY and CDR2 SVGAGI. V was clipped by 0 bases and J by 7 bases, with 7 bases between them. The CDR3 spells CASSYSGWNEQFF. The CDR3 DNA reads as TGTGCCAGCAGTTACTCCGGCTGGAATGAGCAGTTCTTC.

With regard to this clonotype: This likely comes from a read error, as the CDR3 has no conserved phenylalanine or tryptophan at its end. V gene TRBV11-1 combines with J gene TRBJ2-7; TRBD2 matches at 7 bases. This CDR3 has 15 amino acids. The germline V gene has CDR1 SGHAT and CDR2 FQDESV (reference sequence). The CDR3 bases are TGTGCCAGCATCTTAGCGGCCGTCTGGGAGGGAAAGCAGTACATC. It codes for CASILAAVWEGKQYI.

With respect to this clonotype: A single base separates this from a much larger clone, so it may be a read error. The chain carries TRBV6-6 and TRBJ2-1, with TRBD2 identical over 9 bases. The length of the CDR3 is 15 residues. The J segment lost 0 bases and the V segment lost 7 bases, leaving 4 bases of the junction unmatched. Germline V lookup: CDR1 MNHNY, CDR2 SVGAGI (reference sequence). The CDR3 spells CASNDSGSSYNEQFF. Here the CDR3 DNA reads TGTGCCAGCAATGATAGCGGGAGCTCCTACAATGAGCAGTTCTTC.

A word on this clonotype: A read error may be the cause here, since a much bigger clone is one base away. DNA of the CDR3: TGCAGTGCTACCTCCCAGCGGGAGTTCTCAGATACGCAGTATTTT. It codes for CSATSQREFSDTQYF. The chain uses TRBV20-1 and TRBJ2-3, with TRBD2 matching over 8 bases. Germline CDR1 DFQATT, CDR2 SNEGSKA (reference sequence). The junction had 10 bases not matched to a gene; V was cut back by 4 bases and J by 4 bases. The CDR3 contains 15 residues.

Remarks on this clonotype: No conserved phenylalanine or tryptophan ends this CDR3, so it is likely a read error. This sequence joins TRBV11-1 and TRBJ2-2; tentative D call: TRBD2 (6 bases). The V gene's germline CDR1 is SGHAT and CDR2 FQDESV (reference sequence). CDR3 length: 14 residues. The CDR3 nucleotides are TGTGCCAGCACCGGGAGATTGAACACCCGGGAGCTGTTTTCT. The encoded protein is CASTGRLNTRELFS.

As for this clonotype: One junction end disagrees with the germline gene, perhaps due to a read error. The chain carries TRBV20-1 and TRBJ1-1; D is perhaps TRBD1 (6 bases). Germline V gene sequence: CDR1 DFQATT, CDR2 SNEGSKA (reference sequence). The length of the CDR3 is 13 residues. CDR3 in DNA: TGCAGTGCTAGATATGGGGGCGACATTGAAGCTCTCTTT. As protein: CSARYGGDIEALF.